The 14 T cell receptor beta chains below were found in one sample sequenced in a study of siplizumab effects on memory and regulatory T cells. Assay used: immunoSEQ multiplex PCR; TCRdb lists only in-frame clones, some missing. The table lists over 85,000 clones, over 95% of them singletons. Source material: naive CD4+ T cells sorted from blood. The receptors derive from a human donor in good health.

This sequence joins TRBV4-2 and TRBJ1-1; D perhaps matches TRBD1 (5 bases). Trimming cost V 1 base and J 7 bases, with 25 bases left between them. The CDR3 consists of 18 residues. Looked up from germline, CDR1 is LGHNA and CDR2 is YNFKEQ. The CDR3 here is CASSQGLVAIGGFGEAFF. The CDR3 nucleotides read TGTGCCAGCAGCCAAGGATTGGTAGCGATTGGGGGTTTTGGTGAAGCTTTCTTT.

The count of this clone is one. The chain links TRBV14 to TRBJ2-5; possible D gene TRBD2, 7 bases. The germline V and J ends were trimmed by 4 bases and 3 bases, with 12 bases remaining between them. The CDR3 extends over 14 amino acids. Germline V lookup: CDR1 SGHDN, CDR2 FVKESK. CDR3 DNA: TGTGCCAGCAGCCCCGTAGGGGGGGAAGAGACCCAGTACTTC. This sequence encodes CASSPVGGEETQYF. Filled out from reference TRBV14 and TRBJ2-5, the complete variable domain reads EAGVTQFPSHSVIEKGQTVTLRCDPISGHDNLYWYRRVMGKEIKFLLHFVKESKQDESGMPNNRFLAERTGGTYSTLKVQPAELEDSGVYFCASSPVGGEETQYFGPGTRLLVL.

The chain joins TRBV30 to TRBJ1-5; no firm D call. V was clipped by 2 bases and J by 6 bases, with 5 bases between them. The CDR3 spans 11 residues. Germline V gene data show CDR1 as GTSNPN and CDR2 as SVGIG (reference sequence). This CDR3 is CAWSKGQPQHF. CDR3 DNA: TGTGCCTGGAGTAAGGGTCAGCCCCAGCATTTT.

This chain joins TRBV7-9 and TRBJ2-5; TRBD2 matches at 8 bases. The CDR3 spans 16 residues. Germline V gene data show CDR1 as SEHNR and CDR2 as FQNEAQ (reference sequence). J was trimmed by 0 bases and V by 4 bases; bases with no gene match: 7. CDR3: CASSSRRGGYQETQYF. The CDR3 DNA follows: TGTGCCAGCAGCTCCCGACGGGGGGGGTACCAAGAGACCCAGTACTTC. Full variable domain (rest looked up from reference TRBV7-9 and TRBJ2-5): DTGVSQNPRHKITKRGQNVTFRCDPISEHNRLYWYRQTLGQGPEFLTYFQNEAQLEKSRLLSDRFSAERPKGSFSTLEIQRTEQGDSAMYLCASSSRRGGYQETQYFGPGTRLLVL.

The rearrangement uses TRBV28 and TRBJ1-4; no reliable D call. Per germline, CDR1 MDHEN and CDR2 SYDVKM. There are 13 residues in the CDR3. Deletions cut 6 bases from V and 2 bases from J, with 7 bases between. CDR3 sequence (DNA): TGTGCCAGCAGCCCTTCGACTAATGAAAAACTGTTTTTT. It translates to CASSPSTNEKLFF.

CDR3 bases: TGTGCCTGGGGTACTAGCGAGGAGACCCAGTACTTC. Translation: CAWGTSEETQYF. The V gene is TRBV30, the J gene TRBJ2-5; TRBD2 matches at 7 bases. V was pared by 5 bases and J by 5 bases, with 5 bases of the junction left unmatched. This CDR3 has 12 residues. The germline CDR1 and CDR2 sequences are GTSNPN and SVGIG (reference sequence). Complete variable domain (other parts from reference TRBV30 and TRBJ2-5): SQTIHQWPATLVQPVGSPLSLECTVEGTSNPNLYWYRQAAGRGLQLLFYSVGIGQISSEVPQNLSASRPQDRQFILSSKKLLLSDSGFYLCAWGTSEETQYFGPGTRLLVL.

The chain is built from TRBV28 and TRBJ1-3; 8 bases are a match to TRBD1. Germline assignment: CDR1 MDHEN and CDR2 SYDVKM. This CDR3 has 15 amino acids. With 8 bases clipped from V and 4 bases from J, the junction kept 10 bases outside the gene matches. In DNA, the CDR3 is TGTGCCAGCCGGGGCGCAGGGGGCTCGGGAAACACCATATATTTT. It translates to CASRGAGGSGNTIYF.

CDR3 in amino acids: CAISPGQGTGNTIYF. The DNA of the CDR3 is TGTGCCATCTCCCCGGGACAGGGGACTGGAAACACCATATATTTT. This chain uses TRBV10-3 with TRBJ1-3; 10 positions match TRBD1. The CDR3 covers 15 residues. Germline V CDR1 and CDR2: ENHRY, SYGVKD. V shed 8 bases and J 2 bases; nucleotides not matched to a gene: 6.

This clone occurred once. The chain carries TRBV9 and TRBJ2-5; D unclear. This CDR3 is built from 13 residues. V was clipped by 0 bases and J by 5 bases, with 8 bases between them. Germline-derived CDR1 and CDR2 are SGDLS and YYNGEE. Written as DNA, the CDR3 is TGTGCCAGCAGCGTAGTTGTTAGCGAGACCCAGTACTTC. Translating it yields CASSVVVSETQYF.

The chain joins TRBV6-5 to TRBJ1-5; D is ambiguous. The CDR3 contains 12 residues. V was shortened by 5 bases and J by 7 bases, with 9 bases between the two germline ends. Germline CDR1 MNHEY, CDR2 SVGAGI. The CDR3 coding sequence is TGTGCCAGCAGTGAGCTCGTCCAGCCCCAGCATTTT. Translating it yields CASSELVQPQHF.

This clone showed up just a few times. The CDR3 nucleotides are TGTGCCAGCTCCCCAATCAATTCACCCCTCCACTTT. This gives the protein CASSPINSPLHF. The rearrangement uses TRBV18 and TRBJ1-6; D uncertain. The CDR3 sequence is 12 residues long. The germline gives CDR1 KGHSH, CDR2 LQKENI. Trimming pared 6 bases from V and 7 bases from J, leaving 7 bases between.

The V gene is TRBV10-1, the J gene TRBJ1-6, with 8 bases aligning to TRBD1. Looked up from germline, CDR1 is WNHNN and CDR2 is SYGVQD (reference sequence). V was clipped by 9 bases and J by 4 bases; unmatched bases: 5. The CDR3 totals 14 residues. The DNA of the CDR3 is TGCGCCAGACAGGGGGGGCTTTATAATTCACCCCTCCACTTT. It yields the protein CARQGGLYNSPLHF.

The chain recombines TRBV6-6 with TRBJ2-1, with 14 positions matching TRBD2. The CDR3 runs to 15 residues. The germline V gene has CDR1 MNHNY and CDR2 SVGAGI (reference sequence). The J segment lost 7 bases and the V segment lost 2 bases, leaving 1 base of the junction unmatched. This chain's CDR3 is CASSYGTSGGNEQFF. For the CDR3, the DNA is TGTGCCAGCAGTTACGGGACTAGCGGGGGTAATGAGCAGTTCTTC.

CDR3 loop: CASKTGGFSNYGYTF. Here the CDR3 DNA reads TGTGCCAGCAAAACAGGGGGCTTCTCTAACTATGGCTACACCTTC. The chain combines TRBV6-5 with TRBJ1-2; 9 bases line up with TRBD1. Trimming cost V 7 bases and J 0 bases; bases outside gene matches: 6. Germline V gives CDR1 MNHEY, CDR2 SVGAGI. The CDR3 sequence is 15 residues long.